This T cell receptor (beta chain) was recovered during a study of T cell responses to AZD1222 COVID-19 vaccine. Study context: Both about-4-week and about-12-week second-dose recipients were combined.

Only in-frame clones appear in the TCRdb table, and some are missing; sequencing was by immunoSEQ multiplex PCR. The repertoire has about 150,000 clones, about 93% of them found once; the top ten carry about 3.7%. In the case of this clone: The antigen is not known.

Study outcomes and limitations: With two AZD1222 doses given, Spike-specific TCR breadth and depth both rose. Close to half of all spike-specific TCRs reportedly target regions of the variants that are unmutated. Most donors were white British and more were female, and clonal diversity was possibly underestimated.

The CDR3 totals 16 residues. After removal of 2 bases from V and 2 bases from J, the junction contained 9 bases not matched to a gene. Germline V lookup: CDR1 SGHNT, CDR2 YYREEE (reference sequence). The sample consisted of peripheral blood, taken on day 0 of AZD1222 vaccination. This chain uses TRBV5-4 with TRBJ2-5; 7 bases fit TRBD1. The source is an adult in good health. CDR3 bases: TGTGCCAGCAGCTTCTCCCCTCGACAGGGTCAAGAGACCCAGTACTTC. It encodes CASSFSPRQGQETQYF. Complete variable domain (other parts from reference TRBV5-4 and TRBJ2-5): ETGVTQSPTHLIKTRGQQVTLRCSSQSGHNTVSWYQQALGQGPQFIFQYYREEENGRGNFPPRFSGLQFPNYSSELNVNALELDDSALYLCASSFSPRQGQETQYFGPGTRLLVL.